The subject of this entry is one T cell receptor beta chain. The data were obtained in a study of shared clonotypes between healthy human individuals. Several immunoSEQ 96-well plates shared each subset's DNA, each plate a replicate. Sequenced by immunoSEQ multiplex PCR; TCRdb stores in-frame clones only, minus some. Seen here are about 2.4 million clones, just over 90% observed once, and the top ten hold about 0.13%. V was shortened by 4 bases and J by 4 bases, with 16 bases between the two germline ends. There are 15 residues in the CDR3. Germline CDR1 reads MNHEY; CDR2 reads SMNVEV (reference sequence).

The sequence was collected from a man aged 18 to 35 in good health. The sample comprised naive CD4+ T cells sorted from blood. The subset denotes: CD45RA+ positively selected. J is TRBJ2-5 and V is TRBV27, with D perhaps matching TRBD1 (5 bases). The chain's CDR3 is CASSSLNEGAETQYF. In DNA form, the CDR3 reads TGTGCCAGCAGTTCACTCAATGAAGGGGCAGAGACCCAGTACTTC.